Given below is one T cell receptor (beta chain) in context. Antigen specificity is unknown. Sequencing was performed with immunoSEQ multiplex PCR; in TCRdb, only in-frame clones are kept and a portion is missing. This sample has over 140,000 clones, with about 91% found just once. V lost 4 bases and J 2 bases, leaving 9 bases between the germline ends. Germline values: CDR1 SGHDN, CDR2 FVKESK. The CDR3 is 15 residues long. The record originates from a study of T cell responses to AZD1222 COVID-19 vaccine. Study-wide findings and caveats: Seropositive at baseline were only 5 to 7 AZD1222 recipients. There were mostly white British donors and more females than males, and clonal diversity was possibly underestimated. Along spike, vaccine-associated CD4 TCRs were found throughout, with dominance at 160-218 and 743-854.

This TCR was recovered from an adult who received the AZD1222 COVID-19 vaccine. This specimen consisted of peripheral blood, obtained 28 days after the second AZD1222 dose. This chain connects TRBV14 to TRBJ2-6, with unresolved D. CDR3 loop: CASSLPVPGANVLTF. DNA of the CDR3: TGTGCCAGCAGCCTCCCAGTTCCTGGGGCCAACGTCCTGACTTTC.